These T cell receptor beta chains were read from a single sample in a study of blood T cell repertoires in COVID-19. Using immunoSEQ multiplex PCR, the repertoire was profiled, and TCRdb retains in-frame clones only, with some absent. The sample has 200,000 to 250,000 clones, around 90% seen once. The sample consisted of peripheral blood. These TCRs come from an elderly man with acute or convalescent COVID-19. The conserved cysteine and the conserved F or W are not part of the CDR3 here. The order of the fields is V gene, J gene, CDR3 length, CDR3 protein.

v_gene: TRBV6-5
j_gene: TRBJ1-3
len: 12
CDR3aa: ASSKGGSGNTIY

v_gene: TRBV19
j_gene: TRBJ2-3
len: 15
CDR3aa: ASSIIGTAQYTDTQY

v_gene: TRBV6-6
j_gene: TRBJ2-5
len: 12
CDR3aa: ASIPRDRGETQY

v_gene: TRBV3-1/TRBV3-2
j_gene: TRBJ2-7
len: 13
CDR3aa: ASSQDLTPPHEQY

v_gene: TRBV4-1
j_gene: TRBJ2-5
len: 13
CDR3aa: ASSPLDREGETQY

v_gene: TRBV7-2
j_gene: TRBJ2-2
len: 16
CDR3aa: ASSSQGIAGVRTGELF

v_gene: TRBV12-3/TRBV12-4
j_gene: TRBJ1-2
len: 11
CDR3aa: ASSLTGVTGYT

v_gene: TRBV6-5
j_gene: TRBJ1-2
len: 12
CDR3aa: ASHWGPLGYGYT

v_gene: TRBV6-2/TRBV6-3
j_gene: TRBJ2-3
len: 11
CDR3aa: ASSYERTDTQY

v_gene: TRBV5-1
j_gene: TRBJ2-7
len: 12
CDR3aa: ASSIQGYSYEQY

v_gene: TRBV19
j_gene: TRBJ2-7
len: 15
CDR3aa: ASSTWALAGVMYEQY

v_gene: TRBV6-2/TRBV6-3
j_gene: TRBJ2-7
len: 14
CDR3aa: ASSPRHLLITYEQY

v_gene: TRBV15
j_gene: TRBJ1-2
len: 12
CDR3aa: ATSRDFQSGGYT

v_gene: TRBV27
j_gene: TRBJ2-7
len: 12
CDR3aa: ASSLSAGYHEQY